The entry below describes one TCR beta chain. The specificity of this receptor is unknown. One base away there is no much larger clone; base qualities are not given. The CDR3 holds 16 amino acids from the cysteine to the phenylalanine. Only CDR3 DNA is held: 48 bases, read in frame from base 1. CDR1 and CDR2 are drawn from the germline V gene: SGHTA, FQGNSA. Germline trimming amounts to 3 bases on V and 0 bases on J, with 7 as the count of junction bases outside the gene matches. A second Seattle source provided samples from volunteer blood donors who had recovered from COVID-19. Whole blood was collected in K2EDTA tubes by collaborating institutions according to the institutions' own protocols. For TCRbeta analysis, collaborators shipped samples as frozen whole blood, isolated PBMCs, or DNA extracted from either of those sample types. The immunoSEQ Assay, a bias-controlled multiplex PCR, was used to amplify TCRbeta CDR3 regions from genomic DNA. The authors processed their data as follows. The number of nucleated cells in each sample was estimated by amplification of reference gene primers within the assay. Sequence reads were collapsed and filtered to measure the absolute abundance of every unique TCRbeta CDR3 rearrangement. Productive Simpson clonality was computed per sample as the square root of Simpson's diversity index over productive rearrangements. TCRdb limited this immuneACCESS table to in-frame rearrangements with V and J called. A share of clones is missing; checked studies link under half to unresolved V genes, and the rest is unexplained. V and J calls and clone size follow that table, whereas D and trimming were derived from the DNA. In all, the sample holds more than 200,000 clones, and roughly 88% of those were seen once. About 1.4% of the sample lies in the top ten.

This sample stems from a study of blood T cell repertoires in COVID-19 (TCRdb year 2020). General notes on the study: The collaborator samples originated in the United States, Italy and Spain and spanned the acute and convalescent phases of COVID-19. The material from the prospective study consisted of cDNA or gDNA derived from T cells, B-cell-depleted T cells, or PBMCs. The dataset comprised deeply sampled blood TCRbeta repertoires from subjects exposed to, actively infected with, or recovered from COVID-19. The repertoires were released in a freely available public database intended as a resource for research on the immune response to SARS-CoV-2. The samples were drawn from the first 160 participants of the ongoing ImmuneRACE study and from some 1,300 subjects provided by 6 global collaborators. The sample metadata nearly always contained a de-identified subject ID, COVID-19 status, age in years and sex. Where available, HLA class I and class II types were taken from metadata supplied by the sample provider and were not determined by assay-based typing.

On the study overall, not on this receptor specifically: How much clinical and demographic metadata was included differed by source and by participant, and the metadata was provided uncurated.

This clonotype was sampled from a woman between 40 and 55 years old who had recovered from COVID-19. The receptor chain draws on TRBV7-2 and TRBJ2-7; 8 bases in between match TRBD1. Sequencing input: peripheral blood. The CDR3 corresponds to CASSLNRGAPSYEQYF. The bases are TGTGCCAGCAGCTTGAACAGGGGGGCCCCCTCCTACGAGCAGTACTTC.